This is a list of T cell receptor beta chains from one sample in a study of cytomegalovirus exposure and HLA in healthy donors. Produced via immunoSEQ multiplex PCR; TCRdb's table is partial and in-frame only. The data hold over 80,000 clones, with around 85% observed a single time. The sequencing sample was made of PBMCs. The source of these receptors is a young man in good health and CMV-seropositive. CDR3s include the opening cysteine and the closing phenylalanine or tryptophan. The D gene is left open where the match is weak. Size is stated for part of the rows, as once, few or many counts, or as a class when the clone is expanded.

15	NA	TRBV5-6	NA	TRBJ1-4	CASSLAGVTNEKLFF	TGTGCCAGCAGCTTGGCGGGTGTAACTAATGAAAAACTGTTTTTT
16	NA	TRBV2	NA	TRBJ1-1	CALLRTPHFKNTEAFF	TGTGCCCTCTTAAGAACTCCCCACTTTAAGAACACTGAAGCTTTCTTT
14	NA	TRBV5-6	NA	TRBJ1-1	CASRAVERLHEAFF	TGTGCCAGCAGGGCGGTAGAGAGACTTCATGAAGCTTTCTTT
13	NA	TRBV5-1	NA	TRBJ1-4	CASTSGSGEKLFF	TGCGCCAGCACTTCGGGTTCCGGTGAAAAACTGTTTTTT
14	NA	TRBV11-2	NA	TRBJ1-4	CATRDRGNYEKLFF	TGTGCCACCAGGGATCGGGGGAACTATGAAAAACTGTTTTTT
14	once	TRBV6-5	NA	TRBJ2-1	CASRMGLTYNEQFF	TGTGCCAGCAGAATGGGACTGACCTACAATGAGCAGTTCTTC
14	few	TRBV18	NA	TRBJ1-1	CASSPTDSGTEAFF	TGTGCCAGCTCACCAACGGACTCAGGAACTGAAGCTTTCTTT
13	NA	TRBV5-4	TRBD1	TRBJ1-2	CASSLGQGQGYTF	TGTGCCAGCAGCTTGGGACAGGGCCAAGGCTACACCTTC
14	NA	TRBV28	NA	TRBJ1-2	CASSLRQVNYGYTF	TGTGCCAGCAGTTTACGGCAGGTTAACTATGGCTACACCTTC
11	NA	TRBV11-2	NA	TRBJ2-5	CASSRQETQYF	TGTGCCAGCAGCCGCCAAGAGACCCAGTACTTC
16	once	TRBV27	TRBD2	TRBJ2-1	CASRLAGEYSYNEQFF	TGTGCCAGCAGGCTAGCGGGAGAGTATTCCTACAATGAGCAGTTCTTC
15	few	TRBV28	TRBD1	TRBJ2-7	CASSSGGTGGWSQYF	TGTGCCAGCAGTTCCGGTGGGACAGGGGGCTGGTCGCAGTACTTC
19	NA	TRBV7-9	TRBD2	TRBJ2-6	CASTSGTSGRSPGANVLTF	TGTGCCAGCACCTCCGGGACTAGCGGGAGATCCCCTGGGGCCAACGTCCTGACTTTC